These 9 T cell receptor beta chains share one sample of origin, sequenced in a study of Ad26.COV2.S vaccination and SARS-CoV-2 variants. The method was immunoSEQ multiplex PCR; TCRdb's version includes in-frame clones alone and lacks a portion of them. The data contain roughly 350,000 clones, about 86% of them singletons. Treatment defined: 19 received Ad26.COV2.S at low or high dose, single or two shots; 5 received placebo; per-sample allocation not given. Day 63 following the first vaccine or placebo injection was when the samples were taken. Sequencing was performed on peripheral blood, taken in a trial of Ad26.COV2.S vaccine versus placebo. Every receptor here comes from a person between 18 and 65 years old who received the Ad26.COV2.S COVID-19 vaccine or a placebo.

The rearrangement joins TRBV14 to TRBJ1-4; weak D call: TRBD1 (6 bases). Trimming left V 7 bases short and J 2 bases short, with 23 bases between. From germline, CDR1 is SGHDN and CDR2 FVKESK. The CDR3 consists of 18 residues. Here the CDR3 DNA reads TGTGCCAGCAACCCTGACTCAGGGGCAGGAAGGACTAATGAAAAACTGTTTTTT. Encoded protein: CASNPDSGAGRTNEKLFF.

This clone was counted once. V and J are TRBV19 and TRBJ1-1; 9 positions agree with TRBD1. This CDR3 is built from 17 residues. Germline V lookup: CDR1 LNHDA, CDR2 SQIVND (reference sequence). V lost 3 bases and J lost 5; bases outside the gene matches: 13. The CDR3 sequence: CASSISAGQGEGTEAFF. CDR3 DNA: TGTGCCAGTAGTATTTCTGCGGGACAGGGAGAGGGGACTGAAGCTTTCTTT.

The V call is TRBV19, the J call TRBJ1-1; the D is unclear. Germline V gene lookup returns CDR1 LNHDA and CDR2 SQIVND (reference sequence). V lost 7 bases to trimming and J lost 5 bases, with 17 bases between them. The CDR3 extends over 14 amino acids. The CDR3 protein is CASTPGRVWTEAFF. The DNA of the CDR3 is TGTGCCAGTACCCCTGGGAGGGTTTGGACTGAAGCTTTCTTT.

Note on this clone: The germline gene is not matched at one end of the junction; a read error may be the cause. The chain is built from TRBV7-7 and TRBJ1-4, with D uncertain. The CDR3 consists of 13 residues. Germline assignment: CDR1 SSHAT and CDR2 FNYEAQ (reference sequence). DNA for the CDR3: TGTGCTAGCAGCCCCGGCGAAGGCGAAAAACTGTTTTTT. As protein: CASSPGEGEKLFF.

The chain employs TRBV5-1 and TRBJ2-7; D may correspond to TRBD1 or TRBD2 (5 bases each). The germline V and J ends were trimmed by 6 bases and 5 bases, with 18 bases remaining between them. The germline V gene encodes CDR1 SGHRS and CDR2 YFSETQ. This CDR3 contains 14 residues. The CDR3 coding sequence is TGCGCCAGCACCTATTGGGGGATGTCCGACGAGCAGTACTTC. It codes for CASTYWGMSDEQYF. The full variable domain, in which reference TRBV5-1 and TRBJ2-7 provide the parts outside the CDR3, is KAGVTQTPRYLIKTRGQQVTLSCSPISGHRSVSWYQQTPGQGLQFLFEYFSETQRNKGNFPGRFSGRQFSNSRSEMNVSTLELGDSALYLCASTYWGMSDEQYFGPGTRLTVT.

This chain uses TRBV5-4 with TRBJ1-1, with TRBD1 as a possible D gene (5 bases). Trimming took off 4 bases at V and 2 bases at J, with 12 bases between the two ends. The CDR3 runs 14 residues. Germline V lookup: CDR1 SGHNT, CDR2 YYREEE (reference sequence). The CDR3 is CASSPAGHNTEAFF. CDR3 nucleotide sequence: TGTGCCAGCAGCCCCGCCGGACATAACACTGAAGCTTTCTTT.

The chain is built from TRBV12-5 and TRBJ1-1; D is ambiguous. Looked up from germline, CDR1 is LGHNT and CDR2 is FRNRAP. This CDR3 comprises 12 residues. V was cut by 6 bases and J by 4 bases, with 9 bases left in between. The CDR3 protein is CASGPSSTEAFF. CDR3 nucleotides: TGTGCTAGTGGCCCCTCGAGCACTGAAGCTTTCTTT.

The chain joins TRBV24-1 to TRBJ2-3; D possibly corresponds to TRBD2 (5 bases). The CDR3 extends over 14 amino acids. Germline V gene data show CDR1 as KGHDR and CDR2 as SFDVKD. V shed 11 bases and J shed 6 bases, with 20 bases lying between them. The CDR3 nucleotides are TGTGCCAAAGCCTCCTGGGAGACCCCCGATACGCAGTATTTT. Amino acids: CAKASWETPDTQYF.

This chain links TRBV5-1 with TRBJ2-3; 14 bases align to TRBD2. The CDR3 has 18 amino acids. The V gene end was trimmed by 0 bases and the J gene end by 10 bases; junction bases not matched to a gene: 13. CDR1 and CDR2 from the germline V gene are SGHRS and YFSETQ. CDR3 in amino acids: CASSLGAPGTSGSGAQYF. The CDR3 DNA sequence: TGCGCCAGCAGCTTGGGGGCTCCCGGGACTAGCGGGAGCGGTGCGCAGTATTTT.